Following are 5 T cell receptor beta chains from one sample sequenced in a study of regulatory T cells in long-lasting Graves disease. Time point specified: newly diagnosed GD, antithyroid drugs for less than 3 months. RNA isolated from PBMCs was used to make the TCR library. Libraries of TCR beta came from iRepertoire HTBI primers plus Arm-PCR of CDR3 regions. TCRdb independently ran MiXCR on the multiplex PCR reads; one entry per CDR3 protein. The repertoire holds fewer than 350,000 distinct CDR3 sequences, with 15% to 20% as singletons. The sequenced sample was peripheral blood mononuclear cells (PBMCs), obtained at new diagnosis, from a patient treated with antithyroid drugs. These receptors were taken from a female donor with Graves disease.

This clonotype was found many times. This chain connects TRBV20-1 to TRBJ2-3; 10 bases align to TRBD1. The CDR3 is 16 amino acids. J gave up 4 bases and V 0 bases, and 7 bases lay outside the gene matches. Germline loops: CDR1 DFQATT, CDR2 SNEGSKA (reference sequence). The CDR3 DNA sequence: TGCAGTGCTAGAGATCCCGGGACAGGGGACGCAGATACGCAGTATTTT. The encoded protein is CSARDPGTGDADTQYF.

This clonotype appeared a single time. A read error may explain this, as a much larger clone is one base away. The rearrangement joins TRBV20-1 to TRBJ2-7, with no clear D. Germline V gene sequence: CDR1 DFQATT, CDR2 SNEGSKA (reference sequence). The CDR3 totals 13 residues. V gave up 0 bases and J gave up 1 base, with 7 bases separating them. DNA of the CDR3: TGCAGTGCTAGAGATGTGGGTTCCTACGAGCAGTACTTC. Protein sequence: CSARDVGSYEQYF.

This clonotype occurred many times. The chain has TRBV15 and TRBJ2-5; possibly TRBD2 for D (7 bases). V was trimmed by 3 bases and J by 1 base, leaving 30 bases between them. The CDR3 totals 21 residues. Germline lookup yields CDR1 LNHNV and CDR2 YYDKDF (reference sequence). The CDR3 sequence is CATSSEWGGGKWTKAQETQYF. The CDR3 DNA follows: TGTGCCACCAGCAGTGAATGGGGCGGGGGCAAGTGGACAAAGGCCCAAGAGACCCAGTACTTC.

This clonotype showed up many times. The chain's CDR3 is CATETRDRVSETQYF. DNA for the CDR3: TGTGCCACAGAGACCCGGGACAGGGTATCAGAGACCCAGTACTTC. The rearrangement joins TRBV6-2 or TRBV6-3 to TRBJ2-5; 9 positions agree with TRBD1. The CDR3 has 15 residues. Germline V CDR1 and CDR2: MNHEY, SVGEGT. With V trimmed by 10 bases and J by 4 bases, 13 bases remained unmatched.

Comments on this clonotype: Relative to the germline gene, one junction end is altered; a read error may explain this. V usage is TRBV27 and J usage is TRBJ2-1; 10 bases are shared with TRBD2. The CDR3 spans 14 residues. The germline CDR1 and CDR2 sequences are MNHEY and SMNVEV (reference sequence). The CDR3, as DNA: TGTGCCAGCAGTCCCAGCGGGAGGGCCTATGAGCAGCTCTTC. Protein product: CASSPSGRAYEQLF.